This section outlines one T cell receptor (beta chain) sequence together with its context. Profiling relied on immunoSEQ multiplex PCR, and the TCRdb table lists in-frame clones only, not all of them. This table holds some 85,000 clones, about 82% found once. Trimming at V came to 2 bases and at J to 4 bases, leaving 4 bases not matched to a gene. The V gene's germline CDR1 is MNHEY and CDR2 SMNVEV (reference sequence). The length of the CDR3 is 14 residues. The entry originates in a study of PD-1 blockade in mismatch repair-deficient tumors. Study summary: Patients had roughly twelve mismatch repair-deficient cancer types, all previously treated and progressing.

All patients were mismatch repair deficient, assessed by either PCR or immunohistochemistry. The TCR-sequenced patients were three responders to pembrolizumab. The TCR comes from an adult with mismatch repair-deficient cancer. The sequenced sample was peripheral blood, obtained 44 weeks after starting pembrolizumab. V gene TRBV27 combines with J gene TRBJ1-1; 7 bases fit TRBD1. CDR3 loop: CASSLEGAITEAFF. CDR3 nucleotide sequence: TGTGCCAGCAGTTTAGAGGGGGCTATCACTGAAGCTTTCTTT.